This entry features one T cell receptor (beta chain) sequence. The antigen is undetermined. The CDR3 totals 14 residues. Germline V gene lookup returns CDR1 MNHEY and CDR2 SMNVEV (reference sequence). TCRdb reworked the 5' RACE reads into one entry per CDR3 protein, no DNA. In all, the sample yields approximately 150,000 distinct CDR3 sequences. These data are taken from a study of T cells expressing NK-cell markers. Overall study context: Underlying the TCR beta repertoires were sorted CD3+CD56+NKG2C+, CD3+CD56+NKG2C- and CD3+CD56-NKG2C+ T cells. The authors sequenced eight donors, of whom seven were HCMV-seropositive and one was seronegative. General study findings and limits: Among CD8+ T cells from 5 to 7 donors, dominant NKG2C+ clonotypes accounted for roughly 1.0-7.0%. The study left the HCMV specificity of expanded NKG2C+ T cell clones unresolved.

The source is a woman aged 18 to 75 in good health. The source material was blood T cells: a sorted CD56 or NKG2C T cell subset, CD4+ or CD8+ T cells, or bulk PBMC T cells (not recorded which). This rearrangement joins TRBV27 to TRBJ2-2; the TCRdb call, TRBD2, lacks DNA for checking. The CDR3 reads CATGLAGATGELFF.